This T cell receptor beta chain originates from a study of neoadjuvant anti-PD-1 for oral cavity cancer. General observations from the study: PBMC Gini-index clonality exceeded responders' in non-responders post-nivolumab.

The repertoire was sequenced with immunoSEQ multiplex PCR; TCRdb's copy has only in-frame clones and lacks some. The sample lists over 12,000 clones, 70% to 75% seen once, with 3.1% in the top ten. Blood cells were analyzed directly, without culture or expansion. Comments on this clone: What it binds is not known.

CDR1 is SGHRS, CDR2 YFSETQ, per germline. The ends were cut back, 3 bases at V and 4 bases at J, with 10 bases in the middle. CDR3 length equals 13 residues. The gene calls are TRBV5-1 and TRBJ2-5, with D tentatively TRBD2 (6 bases). The sequenced sample was PBMCs, obtained before nivolumab (anti-PD-1) treatment. The receptor comes from a person aged 40 to 85 with oral cavity squamous cell carcinoma. The CDR3 reads CASSWRVRETQYF. The CDR3 nucleotides read TGCGCCAGCAGCTGGAGGGTGAGAGAGACCCAGTACTTC.